This T cell receptor beta chain was profiled in a study of T-cell reconstitution after alpha-beta-depleted transplantation in children. A TCRbeta library incorporating unique molecular identifiers was prepared. MiXCR, applied by TCRdb to the PCR reads, yields one record per CDR3 protein. Of over 200,000 distinct CDR3 sequences in the sample, around 9.5% were seen once. The CDR3 is 15 residues long. Germline values: CDR1 MNHEY, CDR2 SMNVEV (reference sequence). Deletions cut 3 bases from V and 2 bases from J, with 10 bases between. This clonotype was detected only a few times. Specimen: PBMCs from the stem cell graft donor, collected from the stem cell graft. The TCR originated in a human donor who donated a stem cell graft to a child with acute lymphoblastic leukemia. The chain links TRBV27 to TRBJ2-2; D is unclear. CDR3: CASSFTRTNTGELFF. The CDR3 DNA is TGTGCCAGCAGTTTCACGCGGACCAACACCGGGGAGCTGTTTTTT.